The entry below gives a single T cell receptor beta chain sequence along with its context. This clone's antigen is unknown. Base qualities are not provided; no much larger clone lies one nucleotide away. The entry originates in a study of spatial heterogeneity in lung cancer (dated by TCRdb to about 2019). About the full investigation: Samples were obtained from around 72 patients with early-stage, untreated non-small cell lung cancer from the lung TRACERx cohort. In the raw uncorrected reads, each unique combination of TCR and UMI appeared more than ten times on average. Nonsynonymous mutation counts, determined by whole-exome sequencing of tumor tissue, were related to TCR repertoire features. Follow-up PBMC samples were sequenced whenever available, with the median time to follow-up being approximately 2 years after resection. At surgery, both alpha and beta chains were TCR-sequenced in 220 tumor regions, fewer than 85 matched nontumor lung samples and 50 to 60 PBMC samples. Beta-chain transcripts were consistently detected in greater numbers than alpha-chain transcripts, which likely reflects a higher abundance of beta-chain transcripts. In non-small cell lung cancer, the study quantitatively compared TCR alpha and beta repertoires across several tumor regions, matched nontumor lung, and blood. What the study reported, not specific to this receptor: Confirming at a functional level the hypothesis that regional TCRs recognize regional mutations was considered to require additional single-cell paired TCR alpha and beta sequencing. Ubiquitous expanded tumor TCRs were found in blood more often at tumor resection than at routine follow-up. Only around 15 patients were included in comparisons of baseline and follow-up blood repertoires.

Per the publication, the time point label means: blood at routine non-recurrence follow-up after resection. TCR sequencing used whole RNA extracted from tumor and nontumor lung tissue, or from cryopreserved PBMC samples, without cell sorting. Only patients for whom sufficient RNA was available from at least two tumor regions were selected for TCR sequencing. Libraries were constructed by 5' RACE. Data came from a NextSeq 500. In the TCR library protocol, a unique molecular identifier was attached to each TCR cDNA molecule so that PCR and sequencing errors could be corrected. The published analysis was carried out like this. Decombinator tools were used for TCR identification, UMI-based error correction and CDR3 extraction. Expanded TCRs were defined as those above a frequency of 2 per 1,000, corresponding to the top 1% of the tumor frequency distribution. Renyi diversity was computed with the R vegan package after each repertoire had been subsampled 100 times to 5,000 TCRs. CDR3 similarity networks were constructed using string-kernel similarity of amino acid triplets, with links drawn between CDR3s whose pairwise similarity was above 0.82. Using fastp at Q25 and MiXCR, TCRdb reprocessed the public reads and kept productive beta chains. Here each entry gathers all rows of one CDR3 protein and keeps the most common genes and DNA. The V and J calls here are based on TCRdb, not the publication. Within this sample are some 120,000 distinct CDR3 sequences, with 12% of them counted one time only. The ten largest clones represent roughly 17% of the sample.

A distance of 12 bases separates the germline ends of V and J, which lose 3 bases and 4 bases respectively. The CDR3 runs 14 amino acids, cysteine and phenylalanine included. Only the CDR3 DNA is retained, 42 bases long and in frame from the first base. The input for sequencing was PBMCs, taken at follow-up. The chain links TRBV12-3 or TRBV12-4 with TRBJ1-1; possibly the D gene is TRBD1, per 5 matching bases. This sequence originates from a male donor with early-stage non-small cell lung cancer. The DNA sequence is TGTGCCAGCAGTTTCAGGGCAGGTCTCACTGAAGCTTTCTTT. The encoded protein is CASSFRAGLTEAFF.